Following are 32 T cell receptor beta chains from one sample sequenced in a study of blood T cell repertoires in COVID-19. The method was immunoSEQ multiplex PCR; TCRdb's version includes in-frame clones alone and lacks a portion of them. The sample consists of roughly 340,000 clones, more than 75% of them appearing once. The sample taken for sequencing was peripheral blood. The receptors were sampled from a woman between 45 and 65 years old with COVID-19, enrolled during active disease.

This rearrangement joins TRBV6-5 to TRBJ2-5; 15 bases match TRBD2. Germline V gene lookup returns CDR1 MNHEY and CDR2 SVGAGI. With 5 bases clipped from V and 6 bases from J, the junction kept 4 bases outside the gene matches. The CDR3 is 15 residues long. For the CDR3, the DNA is TGTGCCAGCAGTCTGGGACTAGCGGGAGGACAGACCCAGTACTTC. Amino acids: CASSLGLAGGQTQYF.

The J gene is TRBJ2-2, the V gene TRBV18; 7 positions match TRBD1. The germline V gene encodes CDR1 KGHSH and CDR2 LQKENI. The CDR3 is 17 residues long. The junction had 11 bases not matched to a gene; V was cut back by 3 bases and J by 4 bases. The CDR3 sequence is CASSPPWGTDLTGELFF. For the CDR3, the DNA is TGTGCCAGCTCACCCCCCTGGGGGACAGACCTCACCGGGGAGCTGTTTTTT.

The gene calls are TRBV5-6 and TRBJ2-5, with 13 bases that match TRBD2. Per germline, CDR1 SGHDT and CDR2 YYEEEE. This CDR3 is 16 amino acids long. V lost 4 bases to trimming and J lost 4 bases; unmatched junction nucleotides: 7. DNA of the CDR3: TGTGCCAGCAGCATCCGGACTAGCGGGAGCGGAGAGACCCAGTACTTC. It translates to CASSIRTSGSGETQYF.

V usage is TRBV7-2 and J usage is TRBJ2-1, with D tentatively TRBD1 (6 bases). The germline V gene encodes CDR1 SGHTA and CDR2 FQGNSA. This CDR3 comprises 16 residues. Trimming took 7 bases from V and 7 from J, leaving 23 bases between them. The CDR3 region has the DNA TGTGCCAGCACCCCTAGGCAGGGGCTGAGGTCGAATGAGCAGTTCTTC. Its protein product is CASTPRQGLRSNEQFF. The full variable domain, its missing parts supplied by reference TRBV7-2 and TRBJ2-1, is GAGVSQSPSNKVTEKGKDVELRCDPISGHTALYWYRQSLGQGLEFLIYFQGNSAPDKSGLPSDRFSAERTGGSVSTLTIQRTQQEDSAVYLCASTPRQGLRSNEQFFGPGTRLTVL.

V is TRBV5-6 and J is TRBJ2-7; D is perhaps TRBD2 (6 bases). Germline V gene sequence: CDR1 SGHDT, CDR2 YYEEEE. The CDR3 length is 14 residues. V lost 1 base and J 2 bases, leaving 10 bases between the germline ends. The chain's CDR3 is CASSLTGATYEQYF. Here the CDR3 DNA reads TGTGCCAGCAGCTTGACGGGAGCGACCTACGAGCAGTACTTC.

J is TRBJ2-1 and V is TRBV19; 7 bases match TRBD2. Trimming took 1 base from V and 4 from J; bases not matched to a gene: 13. Germline loops: CDR1 LNHDA, CDR2 SQIVND (reference sequence). The CDR3 contains 18 residues. The CDR3 loop reads CASSIGSGIGPKYNEQFF. For the CDR3, the DNA is TGTGCCAGTAGTATAGGGAGCGGGATAGGTCCCAAATACAATGAGCAGTTCTTC.

As concerns this clone: The junction shows a germline mismatch at one end, possibly a read error. J is TRBJ2-6 and V is TRBV5-1; D is perhaps TRBD1 (5 bases). CDR3 length: 16 amino acids. The germline gives CDR1 SGHRS, CDR2 YFSETQ. Here the CDR3 reads CASGLGVLSGANVLTF. CDR3 DNA: TGCGCCAGCGGCTTAGGGGTCCTCTCTGGGGCCAACGTCCTGACTTTC. The complete variable domain, with remaining parts taken from reference TRBV5-1 and TRBJ2-6, reads KAGVTQTPRYLIKTRGQQVTLSCSPISGHRSVSWYQQTPGQGLQFLFEYFSETQRNKGNFPGRFSGRQFSNSRSEMNVSTLELGDSALYLCASGLGVLSGANVLTFGAGSRLTVL.

The chain uses TRBV5-1 and TRBJ2-3, with 8 positions matching TRBD2. The V segment lost 5 bases and the J segment 2 bases; nucleotides outside the gene matches: 4. The CDR3 is 14 amino acids. Germline values: CDR1 SGHRS, CDR2 YFSETQ. CDR3 bases: TGCGCCAGCAGGAGTAGCGGGGACACAGATACGCAGTATTTT. It codes for CASRSSGDTDTQYF. The full variable domain, its missing parts supplied by reference TRBV5-1 and TRBJ2-3, is KAGVTQTPRYLIKTRGQQVTLSCSPISGHRSVSWYQQTPGQGLQFLFEYFSETQRNKGNFPGRFSGRQFSNSRSEMNVSTLELGDSALYLCASRSSGDTDTQYFGPGTRLTVL.

This clone was seen only a few times. This chain connects TRBV19 to TRBJ2-7; tentatively, D is TRBD2 (5 bases). The CDR3 is 14 residues long. Germline loops: CDR1 LNHDA, CDR2 SQIVND (reference sequence). Trimming removed 3 bases from V and 3 bases from J, with 12 bases in between. The CDR3 loop is CASSITQRSYEQYF. The CDR3 DNA reads as TGTGCCAGTAGTATCACGCAGCGGAGCTACGAGCAGTACTTC.

This clone was counted a single time. This chain connects TRBV24-1 to TRBJ1-2; the match to TRBD1 covers 7 bases. V trimming: 4 bases; J trimming: 6 bases; junction bases outside the gene matches: 7. CDR1 is KGHDR and CDR2 is SFDVKD in the germline V gene. The CDR3 has 14 residues. CDR3 in DNA: TGTGCCACCAGTGACCCGACAGGGTTGGATGGCTACACCTTC. It specifies CATSDPTGLDGYTF.

The table lists this clone with a few counts. This chain connects TRBV5-1 to TRBJ2-7; no clear D gene. The V gene lost 5 bases and the J gene lost 6 bases, with 18 bases spanning the gap. From germline, CDR1 is SGHRS and CDR2 YFSETQ. This CDR3 contains 14 residues. CDR3 sequence reads: CASRSSPSTVEQYF. The CDR3 DNA sequence: TGCGCCAGCAGGAGCTCACCTAGTACGGTCGAGCAGTACTTC. The full variable domain, its missing parts supplied by reference TRBV5-1 and TRBJ2-7, is KAGVTQTPRYLIKTRGQQVTLSCSPISGHRSVSWYQQTPGQGLQFLFEYFSETQRNKGNFPGRFSGRQFSNSRSEMNVSTLELGDSALYLCASRSSPSTVEQYFGPGTRLTVT.

V usage is TRBV5-1 and J usage is TRBJ2-5; D perhaps matches TRBD2 (6 bases). Trimming took 4 bases from V and 5 from J, leaving 15 bases between them. This CDR3 region has 14 residues. Germline V CDR1 and CDR2: SGHRS, YFSETQ. CDR3 nucleotides: TGCGCCAGCAGCACGAGGGACTCCAAGGAGACCCAGTACTTC. Amino acids: CASSTRDSKETQYF.

This clone has a handful of counts. This chain links TRBV6-6 with TRBJ2-2; D is perhaps TRBD2 (6 bases). The CDR3 runs to 17 residues. Trimming took off 5 bases at V and 3 bases at J, with 19 bases between the two ends. Germline V gene sequence: CDR1 MNHNY, CDR2 SVGAGI (reference sequence). CDR3: CASSPMPGAVDTGELFF. As DNA, the CDR3 is TGTGCCAGCAGTCCCATGCCGGGAGCCGTGGACACCGGGGAGCTGTTTTTT.

The V and J genes are TRBV6-5 and TRBJ2-7, with D tentatively TRBD1 (7 bases). The germline CDR1 and CDR2 sequences are MNHEY and SVGAGI. CDR3 length: 11 residues. Trimming stripped 11 bases from V and 2 bases from J, with 10 bases between. In DNA form, the CDR3 reads TGTGCCGCGGGACAGACCTACGAGCAGTACTTC. This encodes CAAGQTYEQYF.

V is TRBV14 and J is TRBJ2-7; 14 bases match TRBD2. Germline CDR1 is SGHDN and CDR2 is FVKESK. Unmatched junction bases numbered 19, after V lost 0 bases and J lost 3 bases. The CDR3 extends over 22 amino acids. CDR3 amino acids: CASSQEPRATSGRARIFYEQYF. CDR3 sequence (DNA): TGTGCCAGCAGCCAAGAACCCCGAGCGACTAGCGGGAGGGCCAGAATCTTCTACGAGCAGTACTTC. Full variable domain (remainder filled in from reference TRBV14 and TRBJ2-7): EAGVTQFPSHSVIEKGQTVTLRCDPISGHDNLYWYRRVMGKEIKFLLHFVKESKQDESGMPNNRFLAERTGGTYSTLKVQPAELEDSGVYFCASSQEPRATSGRARIFYEQYFGPGTRLTVT.

V is TRBV9 and J is TRBJ2-5; D is unclear. V was shortened by 3 bases and J by 7 bases, with 16 bases between the two germline ends. This CDR3 contains 14 residues. Germline loops: CDR1 SGDLS, CDR2 YYNGEE. The CDR3 DNA reads as TGTGCCAGCAGCGCAACCGGGTCCGATGGGACCCAGTACTTC. It yields the protein CASSATGSDGTQYF.

This chain joins TRBV11-2 and TRBJ2-1, with 9 bases lining up with TRBD2. The CDR3 is made up of 14 amino acids. Trimming at V came to 5 bases and at J to 6 bases, leaving 5 bases not matched to a gene. CDR1 is SGHAT, CDR2 FQNNGV, per germline. This chain's CDR3 is CASSGGTSFNEQFF. The CDR3 DNA reads as TGTGCCAGCAGCGGGGGGACTAGCTTCAATGAGCAGTTCTTC.

The rearrangement uses TRBV30 and TRBJ1-2; tentatively, D is TRBD1 (5 bases). Germline V gives CDR1 GTSNPN, CDR2 SVGIG (reference sequence). The CDR3 is 15 residues long. V was pared by 0 bases and J by 4 bases, with 15 bases between. The CDR3: CAWSVQLGRTYGYTF. The DNA for the CDR3 is TGTGCCTGGAGTGTACAGCTGGGGCGGACCTATGGCTACACCTTC.

The genes are TRBV7-9 and TRBJ2-1; D gene unclear. V was clipped by 5 bases and J by 9 bases, with 11 bases between them. The germline CDR1 and CDR2 sequences are SEHNR and FQNEAQ (reference sequence). CDR3 length: 12 amino acids. Written as DNA, the CDR3 is TGTGCCAGCAGCCACGCTATAAGTGAGCAGTTCTTC. It yields the protein CASSHAISEQFF.

The chain links TRBV27 to TRBJ1-1; 10 bases are a match to TRBD1. Per germline, CDR1 MNHEY and CDR2 SMNVEV (reference sequence). This CDR3 region has 15 residues. The V gene end was trimmed by 5 bases and the J gene end by 5 bases; junction bases not matched to a gene: 8. The CDR3 loop reads CASSPRTGGGTEAFF. As DNA, the CDR3 is TGTGCCAGCAGTCCACGGACAGGGGGGGGTACTGAAGCTTTCTTT.

The V call is TRBV5-1, the J call TRBJ2-7; maybe TRBD2 (6 bases). CDR1 SGHRS and CDR2 YFSETQ come from the germline V gene. CDR3 size: 17 residues. Trimming removed 0 bases from V and 2 bases from J, with 18 bases in between. The CDR3 spells CASSLGPPERAPYEQYF. CDR3 nucleotides: TGCGCCAGCAGCTTGGGCCCCCCTGAGCGGGCCCCCTACGAGCAGTACTTC.

The V call is TRBV6-2 or TRBV6-3, the J call TRBJ2-7; weak D call: TRBD1 (6 bases). CDR3 length equals 14 residues. V lost 6 bases and J lost 3, with 15 bases in between. Germline V CDR1 and CDR2: MNHEY, SVGEGT. The CDR3 region has the DNA TGTGCCAGCAGCGCCGACAGGCTAGTCTACGAGCAGTACTTC. This gives the protein CASSADRLVYEQYF.

This chain links TRBV6-5 with TRBJ2-6; tentative D call: TRBD1 (5 bases). The V end lost 10 bases, the J end lost 6 bases, and 13 bases lay between the germline ends. Per germline, CDR1 MNHEY and CDR2 SVGAGI. This CDR3 region has 13 residues. The chain's CDR3 is CAIRQPSANVLTF. In DNA form, the CDR3 reads TGTGCCATCCGACAGCCTTCGGCCAACGTCCTGACTTTC.

J is TRBJ1-2 and V is TRBV19; TRBD1 aligns across 8 bases. The CDR3 is 14 residues long. The trim removed 5 bases at V and 5 bases at J, leaving 7 bases unmatched. Germline values: CDR1 LNHDA, CDR2 SQIVND (reference sequence). In nucleotides, the CDR3 is TGTGCCAGTAGTCTGCAGGGGGCAGGGTATGGCTACACCTTC. It encodes CASSLQGAGYGYTF.

The chain joins TRBV6-2 or TRBV6-3 to TRBJ2-1; D gene unclear. The CDR3 contains 17 residues. Trimming pared 2 bases from V and 5 bases from J, leaving 19 bases between. CDR1 is MNHEY and CDR2 is SVGEGT in the germline V gene. The CDR3 bases are TGTGCCAGCAGTTACGGAACGAGCCGGAGTATTAACAATGAGCAGTTCTTC. Its protein product is CASSYGTSRSINNEQFF.

This sequence joins TRBV5-5 and TRBJ2-7; D not resolved. Per the germline V gene, CDR1 is SGHKS and CDR2 is YYEKEE (reference sequence). V lost 0 bases, J lost 1 base, and 8 bases lay in between. CDR3 length equals 14 residues. DNA for the CDR3: TGTGCCAGCAGCTTGGTTCCCTTATCCTACGAGCAGTACTTC. This encodes CASSLVPLSYEQYF.

The J gene is TRBJ2-1, the V gene TRBV19, with TRBD2 matching 13 bases. The CDR3 is made up of 16 amino acids. Germline V gene lookup returns CDR1 LNHDA and CDR2 SQIVND (reference sequence). V lost 5 bases and J lost 5; bases outside the gene matches: 6. CDR3 sequence reads: CASSAFTSGRDNEQFF. CDR3 nucleotide sequence: TGTGCCAGTAGTGCGTTCACTAGCGGGAGGGACAATGAGCAGTTCTTC.

The chain uses TRBV7-9 and TRBJ2-2; 7 bases map to TRBD1. CDR3 length equals 18 residues. Germline CDR1 SEHNR, CDR2 FQNEAQ (reference sequence). The V segment lost 5 bases and the J segment 0 bases; nucleotides outside the gene matches: 12. For the CDR3, the DNA is TGTGCCAGCAGCACCATATGGTCCGGGACAGCGAACACCGGGGAGCTGTTTTTT. Protein sequence: CASSTIWSGTANTGELFF.

The chain has TRBV19 and TRBJ1-2; 7 bases line up with TRBD1. Germline assignment: CDR1 LNHDA and CDR2 SQIVND (reference sequence). The V segment lost 5 bases and the J segment 4 bases; nucleotides outside the gene matches: 7. The CDR3 has 14 residues. The CDR3 nucleotides are TGTGCCAGTAGTCCCAGGGGGATTGGCTATGGCTACACCTTC. Amino acids: CASSPRGIGYGYTF. Drawing the rest from reference TRBV19 and TRBJ1-2, the complete variable domain is DGGITQSPKYLFRKEGQNVTLSCEQNLNHDAMYWYRQDPGQGLRLIYYSQIVNDFQKGDIAEGYSVSREKKESFPLTVTSAQKNPTAFYLCASSPRGIGYGYTFGSGTRLTVV.

V usage is TRBV2 and J usage is TRBJ2-5; 11 positions agree with TRBD2. The V gene's germline CDR1 is SNHLY and CDR2 FYNNEI. The length of the CDR3 is 16 residues. Trimming at V came to 6 bases and at J to 1 base, leaving 7 bases not matched to a gene. CDR3 sequence reads: CASRTETSGTQETQYF. CDR3 nucleotide sequence: TGTGCCAGCAGGACCGAGACTAGCGGGACCCAAGAGACCCAGTACTTC.

This clone occurred many times. This sequence joins TRBV19 and TRBJ1-1; the match to TRBD1 covers 8 bases. This CDR3 spans 16 amino acids. Germline lookup yields CDR1 LNHDA and CDR2 SQIVND (reference sequence). The junction had 9 bases not matched to a gene; V was cut back by 5 bases and J by 1 base. CDR3 sequence: CASSPGGASWNTEAFF. The CDR3 DNA follows: TGTGCCAGTAGTCCAGGGGGCGCCAGCTGGAACACTGAAGCTTTCTTT.

J is TRBJ2-7 and V is TRBV10-1, with D possibly being TRBD2 (6 bases). The CDR3 totals 13 residues. The germline CDR1 and CDR2 sequences are WNHNN and SYGVQD (reference sequence). Trimming left V 4 bases short and J 1 base short, with 8 bases between. The DNA of the CDR3 is TGCGCCAGCAGTGGGGCGGGGTCCTACGAGCAGTACTTC. Its protein product is CASSGAGSYEQYF.